This T cell receptor (beta chain) was identified during a study of OX40 agonist ivuxolimab in advanced cancers. Study at large: One patient with hepatocellular carcinoma and two with cutaneous melanoma, three in all, had partial responses.

TCRdb's copy holds only in-frame clones and misses some; the assay was immunoSEQ multiplex PCR. This sample has nearly 80,000 clones, with more than 80% found just once. Germline lookup yields CDR1 SGHRS and CDR2 YFSETQ. Trimming cost V 0 bases and J 8 bases; bases outside gene matches: 7. The CDR3 has 14 amino acids. General study points: The study found that CD8+ T cells averaged more expanded clones than CD4+. Some nonresponders also had low normalized T-cell clonal expansion.

Of note for this clone: Antigen unknown.

This receptor was identified in an adult with an advanced solid tumor such as melanoma, head and neck, liver or kidney cancer. This chain connects TRBV5-1 to TRBJ1-2; 7 bases align to TRBD1. Sequenced material: CD4+ or CD8+ T cells sorted from blood, taken in a trial of the OX40 agonist ivuxolimab. The CDR3 DNA reads TGCGCCAGCAGCTTGGCAGGGGGAGGAGAGGGCTACACCTTC. Translation gives CASSLAGGGEGYTF. Variable domain in full (rest from reference TRBV5-1 and TRBJ1-2): KAGVTQTPRYLIKTRGQQVTLSCSPISGHRSVSWYQQTPGQGLQFLFEYFSETQRNKGNFPGRFSGRQFSNSRSEMNVSTLELGDSALYLCASSLAGGGEGYTFGSGTRLTVV.